Detailed here is one T cell receptor beta chain. These data belong to a study of blood T cell repertoires in COVID-19. Whole-study context: Italy, Spain and the United States were the sources of the convalescent and acute COVID-19 samples. In each case, the material was cDNA or gDNA derived from T cells, B-cell-depleted T cells, or PBMCs.

Looked up from germline, CDR1 is KGHDR and CDR2 is SFDVKD. This CDR3 has 13 amino acids. V was trimmed by 7 bases and J by 2 bases, leaving 7 bases between them. Authors' data handling: Nucleated cell number was recorded as an estimate derived from reference gene primer amplification. Only in-frame clones appear in the TCRdb table, and some are missing; sequencing was by immunoSEQ multiplex PCR. V and J calls plus clone size are reproduced from that table; the DNA served to infer D and trimming. The data hold about 120,000 clones, with around 80% observed a single time. This TCR derives from a man older than 75 with active or convalescent COVID-19. Sequencing used peripheral blood. The chain joins TRBV24-1 to TRBJ2-2; D is ambiguous. The CDR3 reads CATRHPNTGELFF. As DNA, the CDR3 is TGTGCCACCAGACACCCAAACACCGGGGAGCTGTTTTTT.